This passage covers 29 T cell receptor beta chains from one sample sequenced in a study of T cells after yellow fever vaccination. From the 5' RACE reads, TCRdb called clonotypes with MiXCR, one entry per CDR3 protein. The sample lists roughly 68,000 distinct CDR3 sequences, about 7% occurring once. The sample in question was CD8+ T cells sorted from PBMCs, obtained approximately 47 days after the first yellow fever vaccination. The receptors shown here come from a man between 18 and 29 years old who received the YFV17D yellow fever vaccine.

This clonotype has only a few counts. The chain employs TRBV4-3 and TRBJ1-4; the D is unclear. Germline V gene lookup returns CDR1 LGHNA and CDR2 YSLEER. The V end lost 0 bases, the J end lost 0 bases, and 17 bases lay between the germline ends. The CDR3 spans 19 residues. The chain's CDR3 is CASSQDQSSHRATNEKLFF. The CDR3 DNA follows: TGCGCCAGCAGCCAAGATCAGTCCAGCCACCGAGCAACTAATGAAAAACTGTTTTTT.

This clonotype was recorded many times. This chain uses TRBV7-9 with TRBJ2-5, with 8 bases lining up with TRBD2. J lost 3 bases, V lost 5 bases, and 8 bases had no gene match. Germline-derived CDR1 and CDR2 are SEHNR and FQNEAQ (reference sequence). The CDR3 runs to 15 residues. The DNA for the CDR3 is TGTGCCAGCAGCCTAACGGGGGGGGCTAAAGAGACCCAGTACTTC. Protein: CASSLTGGAKETQYF.

The rearrangement joins TRBV19 to TRBJ2-7; 8 positions match TRBD2. The CDR3 contains 15 residues. Germline assignment: CDR1 LNHDA and CDR2 SQIVND (reference sequence). The ends lost 7 bases at V and 3 bases at J; junction bases unmatched: 11. This CDR3 reads CASTKTGGAFYEQYF. For the CDR3, the DNA is TGTGCCAGTACTAAAACCGGGGGGGCCTTCTACGAGCAGTACTTC.

This clonotype was found many times. The rearrangement uses TRBV11-2 and TRBJ2-2, with no clear D. Between the trimmed V and J ends, which lost 2 bases and 5 bases, there was a span of 15 bases. The CDR3 covers 16 residues. Germline V gene data show CDR1 as SGHAT and CDR2 as FQNNGV. CDR3 amino acids: CASSLISDTVTGELFF. The CDR3 DNA sequence: TGTGCCAGCAGCTTAATCAGTGACACGGTGACCGGGGAGCTGTTTTTT.

This clonotype was recorded many times. V and J are TRBV5-1 and TRBJ1-3; 9 bases match TRBD1. The ends lost 4 bases at V and 2 bases at J; junction bases unmatched: 4. The CDR3 has 15 residues. Germline V gene sequence: CDR1 SGHRS, CDR2 YFSETQ. The CDR3 region has the DNA TGCGCCAGCAGCACCACAGGGGGCACTGGAAACACCATATATTTT. Translation gives CASSTTGGTGNTIYF.

On this clonotype itself: It may be a read error: a sequence one base away is much more abundant. This chain links TRBV5-1 with TRBJ1-6; D is perhaps TRBD1 (5 bases). CDR3 size: 16 residues. With 10 bases removed from V and 7 bases from J, the gap between germline ends came to 24 bases. The germline V gene encodes CDR1 SGHRS and CDR2 YFSETQ. CDR3 in DNA: TGCGCCTGCCACCTATCGGGGCGACGGAAAAATTCACCCCTCCACTTT. Its translation: CACHLSGRRKNSPLHF.

There are many counts of this clonotype. The CDR3 protein is CASSRGGLAGQETQYF. In DNA form, the CDR3 reads TGTGCCAGCAGCAGGGGAGGGCTAGCGGGGCAAGAGACCCAGTACTTC. This chain connects TRBV11-2 to TRBJ2-5, with 9 bases matching TRBD2. CDR1 is SGHAT, CDR2 FQNNGV, per germline. The junction had 9 bases not matched to a gene; V was cut back by 5 bases and J by 2 bases. The CDR3 length is 16 residues.

This clonotype was picked up many times. The V gene is TRBV4-2, the J gene TRBJ1-1; D is unclear. V lost 4 bases and J lost 10, with 25 bases in between. This CDR3 has 16 amino acids. Germline V gene data show CDR1 as LGHNA and CDR2 as YNFKEQ. CDR3 sequence: CASSPTDGRGKRAAFF. CDR3 nucleotides: TGTGCCAGCAGCCCCACGGACGGGCGGGGTAAACGAGCAGCTTTCTTT.

This clonotype was detected ten times or more. The rearrangement links TRBV20-1 to TRBJ2-3; 9 nucleotides agree with TRBD1. The CDR3 extends over 18 amino acids. V shed 3 bases and J 5 bases; nucleotides not matched to a gene: 18. Germline values: CDR1 DFQATT, CDR2 SNEGSKA (reference sequence). The CDR3 nucleotides are TGCAGTGCTAGTTCCTTGTATGCGGGGACAGGGAGTGGAGATACGCAGTATTTT. This translates into CSASSLYAGTGSGDTQYF.

This clonotype was seen more than once but under ten times. The V and J genes are TRBV6-2 or TRBV6-3 and TRBJ2-1; 7 bases are shared with TRBD2. This CDR3 comprises 13 residues. Per the germline V gene, CDR1 is MNHEY and CDR2 is SVGEGT. Trimming took 6 bases from V and 4 from J; bases not matched to a gene: 3. CDR3 residues: CASSSGVYNEQFF. In nucleotides, the CDR3 is TGTGCCAGCAGCAGCGGGGTTTACAATGAGCAGTTCTTC.

This clonotype was found a few times. The genes are TRBV7-9 and TRBJ2-2; TRBD1 or TRBD2 may be the D gene (5 bases each). Between the trimmed V and J ends, which lost 5 bases and 7 bases, there was a span of 17 bases. The germline gives CDR1 SEHNR, CDR2 FQNEAQ (reference sequence). The CDR3 has 15 amino acids. CDR3 residues: CASSPGPFHSGELFF. CDR3 sequence (DNA): TGTGCCAGCAGCCCGGGACCCTTCCACAGCGGGGAGCTGTTTTTT.

As for this clonotype: Possible read error: a much larger clone is one base away. The chain joins TRBV7-9 to TRBJ1-1; D is uncertain. The CDR3 sequence is 11 residues long. The V gene lost 5 bases and the J gene lost 8 bases, with 9 bases spanning the gap. CDR1 and CDR2 from the germline V gene are SEHNR and FQNEAQ (reference sequence). CDR3 amino acids: CASSQRYEAFF. Here the CDR3 DNA reads TGTGCCAGCAGCCAACGGTACGAAGCTTTCTTT.

This clonotype was counted ten times or more. The chain links TRBV30 to TRBJ2-1; no firm D call. V lost 2 bases and J lost 5, with 7 bases in between. This CDR3 has 12 residues. Germline V lookup: CDR1 GTSNPN, CDR2 SVGIG (reference sequence). DNA of the CDR3: TGTGCCTGGAGTAGGGCGGACAATGAGCAGTTCTTC. Translating gives CAWSRADNEQFF.

Turning to this clonotype: Since a much larger clone is just one base distant, this may be a read error. The chain employs TRBV27 and TRBJ1-5; weak D call: TRBD1 (6 bases). CDR3 length: 15 residues. Looked up from germline, CDR1 is MNHEY and CDR2 is SMNVEV (reference sequence). CDR3 coding DNA: TGTACCAGCAGTCTCAATTCAGGGGCGTCCCAGCCCCAGCATTTT. It encodes CTSSLNSGASQPQHF.

This clonotype was detected only a few times. The chain joins TRBV15 to TRBJ1-5, with a tentative D call TRBD1 (5 bases). The CDR3 consists of 16 residues. Germline-derived CDR1 and CDR2 are LNHNV and YYDKDF (reference sequence). V shed 0 bases and J shed 2 bases, with 11 bases lying between them. The CDR3 DNA reads TGTGCCACCAGCAGAGAGTTAGGGGTCGGCAATCAGCCCCAGCATTTT. It specifies CATSRELGVGNQPQHF. The complete variable domain, with remaining parts taken from reference TRBV15 and TRBJ1-5, reads DAMVIQNPRYQVTQFGKPVTLSCSQTLNHNVMYWYQQKSSQAPKLLFHYYDKDFNNEADTPDNFQSRRPNTSFCFLDIRSPGLGDTAMYLCATSRELGVGNQPQHFGDGTRLSIL.

This clonotype was seen more than once but under ten times. This rearrangement joins TRBV9 to TRBJ1-2, with D tentatively TRBD1 (6 bases). The CDR3 contains 15 residues. From germline, CDR1 is SGDLS and CDR2 YYNGEE. V was pared by 0 bases and J by 0 bases, with 9 bases between. CDR3 DNA sequence: TGTGCCAGCAGCGTAGACAGGGAATCTAACTATGGCTACACCTTC. It encodes CASSVDRESNYGYTF.

This clonotype was counted many times. The chain joins TRBV7-9 to TRBJ2-2; D might be TRBD1 (6 bases). Trimming shortened V by 6 bases and J by 4 bases, and 12 bases separated the two germline ends. Germline V gene data show CDR1 as SEHNR and CDR2 as FQNEAQ (reference sequence). The CDR3 extends over 14 amino acids. CDR3 loop: CASRPDRSTGELFF. The DNA for the CDR3 is TGTGCCAGCAGACCCGACAGGAGCACCGGGGAGCTGTTTTTT.

The table lists this clonotype with many counts. This sequence joins TRBV20-1 and TRBJ1-2; D is unclear. Germline values: CDR1 DFQATT, CDR2 SNEGSKA (reference sequence). This CDR3 has 13 residues. Trimming cost V 5 bases and J 2 bases, with 12 bases left between them. CDR3 protein: CSAAPGRNYGYTF. CDR3 nucleotides: TGCAGTGCTGCCCCCGGGCGGAACTATGGCTACACCTTC.

This clonotype has a handful of counts. The chain couples TRBV6-5 to TRBJ2-6, with D perhaps matching TRBD2 (5 bases). The ends were cut back, 4 bases at V and 3 bases at J, with 13 bases in the middle. Germline CDR1 and CDR2: MNHEY and SVGAGI. The CDR3 has 16 residues. CDR3 sequence (DNA): TGTGCCAGCAGTTGGGGTGCGCGGGTTGGGGCCAACGTCCTGACTTTC. Its translation is CASSWGARVGANVLTF.

This clonotype appeared many times. The gene calls are TRBV4-1 and TRBJ1-1; weak D call: TRBD1 (5 bases). V lost 1 base, J lost 0 bases, and 6 bases lay in between. Germline V gene lookup returns CDR1 MGHRA and CDR2 YSYEKL. This CDR3 has 14 amino acids. CDR3 sequence reads: CASSQGGMNTEAFF. The CDR3 nucleotides are TGCGCCAGCAGCCAAGGGGGCATGAACACTGAAGCTTTCTTT.

This clonotype was observed at least ten times. The chain employs TRBV5-1 and TRBJ2-7; 10 bases line up with TRBD1. Germline V CDR1 and CDR2: SGHRS, YFSETQ. The J segment lost 2 bases and the V segment lost 3 bases, leaving 2 bases of the junction unmatched. The CDR3 covers 14 residues. The CDR3: CASSSGTGAYEQYV. The CDR3 nucleotides read TGCGCCAGCAGCTCCGGGACAGGGGCCTACGAGCAGTACGTC.

This clonotype was detected ten times or more. The V gene is TRBV7-6, the J gene TRBJ2-3, with D possibly being TRBD1 or TRBD2 (6 bases each). V dropped 1 base and J dropped 4 bases, with 12 bases sitting between them. CDR3 length equals 15 residues. From germline, CDR1 is SGHVS and CDR2 FNYEAQ. The CDR3 region has the DNA TGTGCCAGCAGCTTAGACAGGGACTTTCCAGATACGCAGTATTTT. The encoded protein is CASSLDRDFPDTQYF.

Details on this clonotype: This CDR3 is missing its conserved last phenylalanine or tryptophan, likely due to a read error. The CDR3 nucleotides are TGTGCCAGCAGCACACTGACAGGGATTTACGAGCAGTACCTC. Protein product: CASSTLTGIYEQYL. The chain links TRBV5-5 to TRBJ2-7; 7 bases line up with TRBD1. V trimming: 4 bases; J trimming: 4 bases; junction bases outside the gene matches: 8. CDR1 and CDR2 from the germline V gene are SGHKS and YYEKEE (reference sequence). This CDR3 comprises 14 residues.

This clonotype was detected ten times or more. The rearrangement links TRBV27 to TRBJ2-2, with TRBD2 matching 7 bases. CDR1 is MNHEY and CDR2 is SMNVEV in the germline V gene (reference sequence). With 3 bases clipped from V and 3 bases from J, the junction kept 4 bases outside the gene matches. There are 15 residues in the CDR3. The CDR3 region is CASSFTGGYTGELFF. DNA for the CDR3: TGTGCCAGCAGTTTCACCGGGGGGTACACCGGGGAGCTGTTTTTT.

This clonotype was recorded many times. The rearrangement links TRBV4-3 to TRBJ2-3; 7 bases align to TRBD2. The junction had 6 bases not matched to a gene; V was cut back by 0 bases and J by 3 bases. Germline lookup yields CDR1 LGHNA and CDR2 YSLEER. The CDR3 is 16 amino acids. CDR3 in amino acids: CASSQDSGGGTDTQYF. DNA for the CDR3: TGCGCCAGCAGCCAAGATTCCGGCGGGGGAACAGATACGCAGTATTTT.

This chain connects TRBV5-5 to TRBJ2-5; D might be TRBD1 (6 bases). The CDR3 has 16 amino acids. V was cut by 2 bases and J by 1 base, with 15 bases left in between. CDR1 is SGHKS, CDR2 YYEKEE, per germline (reference sequence). This CDR3 reads CASSLQGIGAQETQYF. DNA for the CDR3: TGTGCCAGCAGCTTACAGGGTATTGGAGCCCAAGAGACCCAGTACTTC.

Worth noting for this clonotype: A junction end diverges from the germline sequence, so it may reflect a read error. The chain recombines TRBV20-1 with TRBJ1-3; D call uncertain. CDR3 size: 14 residues. Germline V gene sequence: CDR1 DFQATT, CDR2 SNEGSKA (reference sequence). This CDR3 reads CSAGDSTSGNTIYF. The CDR3 coding sequence is TGCAGTGCTGGAGACTCCACCTCTGGAAACACCATATATTTT.

V is TRBV7-3 and J is TRBJ2-3, with a possible D match to TRBD1 (6 bases). V gave up 5 bases and J gave up 0 bases, with 12 bases separating them. The CDR3 length is 15 residues. Per germline, CDR1 SGHTA and CDR2 FQGTGA. CDR3 residues: CASSLGTPSTDTQYF. The CDR3 DNA reads as TGTGCCAGCAGCCTAGGGACACCTAGCACAGATACGCAGTATTTT.

This clonotype was detected many times. The V call is TRBV7-9, the J call TRBJ1-1; TRBD1 matches at 10 bases. The CDR3 covers 15 residues. Germline loops: CDR1 SEHNR, CDR2 FQNEAQ (reference sequence). V was pared by 7 bases and J by 0 bases, with 5 bases of the junction left unmatched. The CDR3 bases are TGTGCCAGCACCGGGGACAGGGGATTGAACACTGAAGCTTTCTTT. Translation: CASTGDRGLNTEAFF.